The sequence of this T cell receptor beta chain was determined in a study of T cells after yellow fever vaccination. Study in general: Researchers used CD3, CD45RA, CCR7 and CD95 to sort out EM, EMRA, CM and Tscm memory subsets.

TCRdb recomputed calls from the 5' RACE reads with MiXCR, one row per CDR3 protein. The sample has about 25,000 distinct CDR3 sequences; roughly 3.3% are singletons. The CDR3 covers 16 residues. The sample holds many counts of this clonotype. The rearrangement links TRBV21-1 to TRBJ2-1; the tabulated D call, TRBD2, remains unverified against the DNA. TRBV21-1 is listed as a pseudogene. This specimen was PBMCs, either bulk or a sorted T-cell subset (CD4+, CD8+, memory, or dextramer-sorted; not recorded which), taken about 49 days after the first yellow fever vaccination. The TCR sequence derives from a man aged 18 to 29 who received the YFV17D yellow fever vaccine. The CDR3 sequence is CASSRTSGGAHNEQFF. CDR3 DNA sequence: TGTGCCAGCAGCAGGACTAGCGGGGGGGCCCACAATGAGCAGTTCTTC.